The 18 T cell receptor beta chains below all came from one sample that was sequenced in a study of blood T cell repertoires in COVID-19 (dated by TCRdb to about 2020). Library generation was performed with the immunoSEQ multiplex PCR assay. As stored in TCRdb, this immuneACCESS dataset retains in-frame rearrangements with V and J assigned. A fraction of the clones does not appear; measured against another copy, unresolved V genes explain less than half of the discrepancy, and the remainder lacks a known reason. The sample has about 320,000 clones on record, approximately 90% of them singletons. In total, the top ten clones hold roughly 3.9% of the sample. The sample comprised PBMCs or T cells enriched from blood (not recorded which). The source is a woman in her 30s who had been exposed to COVID-19.

The chain is built from TRBV3-1 (or the pseudogene TRBV3-2) and TRBJ1-2; 10 positions match TRBD1. This CDR3 has 14 amino acids. Trimming took 5 bases from V and 5 from J; bases not matched to a gene: 5. CDR1 and CDR2 from the germline V gene are LGHDT and YNNKEL (reference sequence). For the CDR3, the DNA is TGTGCCAGCAGCTTCCGGACAGGGGGTTATGGCTACACCTTC. Amino acid sequence: CASSFRTGGYGYTF.

V and J are TRBV9 and TRBJ1-1; the match to TRBD1 covers 9 bases. V dropped 0 bases and J dropped 7; count of bases not matched to a gene: 10. The CDR3 loop spans 16 amino acids. Germline CDR1 and CDR2: SGDLS and YYNGEE. DNA of the CDR3: TGTGCCAGCAGCGTAGGCGGTGGGACAGGGCTTGGTGAAGCTTTCTTT. Translated: CASSVGGGTGLGEAFF.

The chain is built from TRBV1 and TRBJ2-3; TRBD2, the table's D call, lacks a check against the DNA. TRBV1 is a documented pseudogene. This CDR3 region has 16 residues. CDR3 region: CTSSHSSAWSTDTQYF. The DNA for the CDR3 is TGCACCAGCAGCCATTCTAGCGCGTGGAGCACAGATACGCAGTATTTT.

The V and J genes are TRBV5-8 and TRBJ1-2; D unresolved. From germline, CDR1 is SGHTS and CDR2 YDEGEE. Trimming took 4 bases from V and 1 from J, leaving 17 bases between them. The CDR3 sequence is 16 residues long. The CDR3 loop reads CASSPNTIWYNYGYTF. The DNA of the CDR3 is TGTGCCAGCAGCCCTAACACTATATGGTATAACTATGGCTACACCTTC.

The rearrangement uses TRBV19 and TRBJ2-1; 11 positions agree with TRBD1. CDR1 and CDR2 from the germline V gene are LNHDA and SQIVND (reference sequence). With 2 bases clipped from V and 7 bases from J, the junction kept 7 bases outside the gene matches. CDR3 length equals 16 residues. The chain's CDR3 is CASSIHGQGARNEQFF. In nucleotides, the CDR3 is TGTGCCAGTAGTATACACGGACAGGGGGCGCGAAATGAGCAGTTCTTC.

The rearrangement joins TRBV19 to TRBJ2-2, with D maybe TRBD2 (8 bases). Germline lookup yields CDR1 LNHDA and CDR2 SQIVND (reference sequence). The CDR3 is made up of 18 amino acids. The V gene lost 10 bases and the J gene lost 1 base, with 25 bases spanning the gap. CDR3 loop: CATQGVGGGTMNTGELFF. CDR3 in DNA: TGTGCCACCCAGGGGGTTGGCGGGGGGACTATGAACACCGGGGAGCTGTTTTTT. Based on the CDR3 plus reference TRBV19 and TRBJ2-2, the full variable domain is DGGITQSPKYLFRKEGQNVTLSCEQNLNHDAMYWYRQDPGQGLRLIYYSQIVNDFQKGDIAEGYSVSREKKESFPLTVTSAQKNPTAFYLCATQGVGGGTMNTGELFFGEGSRLTVL.

This chain uses TRBV7-9 with TRBJ2-1, with D tentatively TRBD1 (6 bases). Germline lookup yields CDR1 SEHNR and CDR2 FQNEAQ (reference sequence). V lost 2 bases and J 4 bases, leaving 12 bases between the germline ends. The length of the CDR3 is 15 residues. The CDR3 loop reads CASSLSGAAYNEQFF. CDR3 DNA sequence: TGTGCCAGCAGCTTATCAGGGGCCGCGTACAATGAGCAGTTCTTC.

The chain uses TRBV5-1 and TRBJ2-2, with TRBD1 identical over 7 bases. This CDR3 is built from 15 residues. Germline lookup yields CDR1 SGHRS and CDR2 YFSETQ. V was pared by 5 bases and J by 5 bases, with 9 bases of the junction left unmatched. CDR3 sequence reads: CASSAGTVLTGELFF. In nucleotides, the CDR3 is TGCGCCAGCAGTGCCGGGACAGTCCTGACCGGGGAGCTGTTTTTT.

This clone has a handful of counts. The chain recombines TRBV4-2 with TRBJ2-5, with D possibly matching TRBD2 (5 bases). Germline V gene lookup returns CDR1 LGHNA and CDR2 YNFKEQ. V was trimmed by 4 bases and J by 0 bases, leaving 12 bases between them. CDR3 length: 15 amino acids. The CDR3 DNA follows: TGTGCCAGCAGCCGCCTTGTGCGGGACCAAGAGACCCAGTACTTC. Residues: CASSRLVRDQETQYF.

DNA for the CDR3: TGTGCCAGCAGCGACGGGGAAGATGCTGGCTACACCTTC. It codes for CASSDGEDAGYTF. The chain carries TRBV7-2 and TRBJ1-2; D gene uncertain. V was shortened by 5 bases and J by 7 bases, with 14 bases between the two germline ends. This CDR3 region has 13 residues. Looked up from germline, CDR1 is SGHTA and CDR2 is FQGNSA.

The V call is TRBV5-8, the J call TRBJ2-7; 11 bases align to TRBD2. CDR1 is SGHTS and CDR2 is YDEGEE in the germline V gene. Trimming removed 4 bases from V and 6 bases from J; junction bases left unmatched: 15. This CDR3 contains 17 residues. CDR3 residues: CASSPPNPGLAALEQYF. The CDR3 DNA follows: TGTGCCAGCAGCCCGCCCAATCCGGGACTAGCGGCACTCGAGCAGTACTTC.

This clone has a single count. The J gene is TRBJ1-1, the V gene TRBV19, with 9 positions matching TRBD1. Germline CDR1 reads LNHDA; CDR2 reads SQIVND (reference sequence). Unmatched junction bases numbered 4, after V lost 2 bases and J lost 3 bases. This CDR3 contains 15 residues. CDR3 residues: CASSIRQGVDTEAFF. The CDR3 DNA reads TGTGCCAGTAGTATAAGACAGGGGGTAGACACTGAAGCTTTCTTT.

The chain couples TRBV3-1 (or the pseudogene TRBV3-2) to TRBJ1-6; possibly TRBD1 for D (5 bases). Trimming took 5 bases from V and 3 from J, leaving 14 bases between them. CDR1 is LGHDT, CDR2 YNNKEL, per germline (reference sequence). This CDR3 comprises 16 residues. CDR3 sequence: CASSEGLSGYNSPLHF. The CDR3 nucleotides are TGTGCCAGCAGCGAGGGACTGTCGGGCTATAATTCACCCCTCCACTTT.

Points on this clone: The same CDR3 can be traced to other DNA sequences in this sample. V gene TRBV9 combines with J gene TRBJ2-5, with D unclear. Germline assignment: CDR1 SGDLS and CDR2 YYNGEE. Trimming cost V 0 bases and J 4 bases, with 7 bases left between them. The CDR3 covers 13 residues. This CDR3 is CASSVASRETQYF. CDR3 DNA: TGTGCCAGCAGCGTAGCTTCGCGAGAGACCCAGTACTTC.

The rearrangement uses TRBV5-6 and TRBJ2-1; tentative D call: TRBD2 (6 bases). The CDR3 is 11 residues long. Trimming removed 2 bases at V and 12 bases at J, with 9 bases between. Germline loops: CDR1 SGHDT, CDR2 YYEEEE. Here the CDR3 reads CASSLSTRQFF. CDR3 coding DNA: TGTGCCAGCAGCTTATCGACTAGGCAGTTCTTC.

The chain joins TRBV2 to TRBJ1-2, with 7 bases lining up with TRBD1. The CDR3 has 14 residues. The V and J ends lost 6 bases and 4 bases, in that order; junction bases with no gene match: 8. From germline, CDR1 is SNHLY and CDR2 FYNNEI. The CDR3: CASRELRDSYGYTF. In DNA form, the CDR3 reads TGTGCCAGCAGGGAACTCCGGGACAGCTATGGCTACACCTTC.

This chain uses TRBV2 with TRBJ2-3, with D tentatively TRBD2 (5 bases). V lost 3 bases and J lost 6, with 16 bases in between. The CDR3 consists of 15 residues. Germline CDR1 SNHLY, CDR2 FYNNEI. As DNA, the CDR3 is TGTGCCAGCAGTGACATGACCCCGGGAATGGATACGCAGTATTTT. Protein sequence: CASSDMTPGMDTQYF.

The chain joins TRBV5-1 to TRBJ2-1; 7 positions agree with TRBD1. Germline loops: CDR1 SGHRS, CDR2 YFSETQ. The CDR3 length is 15 residues. Losses at the gene ends were 5 bases for V and 10 bases for J; bases not matched to a gene: 15. DNA for the CDR3: TGCGCCAGCAGTTTTGACCCAGGGGGTATGGCCGAGCAGTTCTTC. This translates into CASSFDPGGMAEQFF.